This TCR beta chain was profiled in a study of response to subunit inactivated influenza vaccine. TCRdb analysed the RT-PCR reads with MiXCR anew, one entry per CDR3 protein. Seen here are hundreds of thousands of distinct CDR3 sequences, 9.5% to 15% observed once, and the top ten hold 7.8%. Notes on the study in general: The authors suggested that few new T cells are recruited per seasonal influenza vaccination.

This CDR3 is 16 amino acids long. In germline, CDR1 is SGHRS, CDR2 YFSETQ. V shed 0 bases and J 13 bases; nucleotides not matched to a gene: 14. Regarding this clonotype: The antigen is unknown.

The sequences come from non-naive T cells sorted from PBMCs, collected 14 days before vaccination. This TCR came from a man aged 50 to 59 who received an inactivated influenza vaccine. The chain has TRBV5-1 and TRBJ2-2; TRBD1 aligns across 8 bases. CDR3 amino acids: CASSLEAGGGKGTLFF. The CDR3 DNA reads TGCGCCAGCAGCTTGGAGGCAGGGGGCGGAAAGGGTACGCTGTTTTTT.